This is a list of T cell receptor beta chains from one sample in a study of cytomegalovirus exposure and HLA in healthy donors. TCRdb's table, derived via immunoSEQ multiplex PCR, lists solely in-frame clones and lacks some. The sample includes around 93,000 clones, roughly four fifths of them seen just once. Sequencing was done on a sample of PBMCs. The origin of the receptors is a man in his fifties or sixties in good health and CMV-seronegative. CDR3s include the opening cysteine and the closing phenylalanine or tryptophan. Each record gives: V gene, J gene, CDR3 protein.

>TRBV15|TRBJ2-7
CATSGERGNEQYF
>TRBV30|TRBJ2-1
CAWTIPLLGRKAKREQFF
>TRBV6-5|TRBJ2-1
CASSYSSGRFYNEQFF
>TRBV9|TRBJ1-1
CASNRPGSGVTEAFF
>TRBV4-2|TRBJ2-2
CASSQDSREKDTGELFF
>TRBV4-2|TRBJ2-1
CASSQDRSSYNEQFF
>TRBV6-1|TRBJ1-1
CASRTTTDTEAFF
>TRBV27|TRBJ2-3
CASSLFSGTGGSTDTQYF
>TRBV28|TRBJ2-2
CASAREGMNTGELFF
>TRBV28|TRBJ2-3
CASSPPGSGTDTQYF
>TRBV4-1|TRBJ2-3
CASSQDLPVGDTQYF
>TRBV10-3|TRBJ1-4
CAISEFSGQGNEKLFF
>TRBV14|TRBJ2-1
CASSHSGLADYNEQFF
>TRBV28|TRBJ2-3
CASSFGQGTDTQYF
>TRBV5-4|TRBJ1-1
CASSLGGRGFTEAFF
>TRBV2|TRBJ2-7
CASTVGGGPTAEQYF
>TRBV10-1|TRBJ2-7
CANLALDRGITHCYEQYF
>TRBV6-4|TRBJ2-1
CASGAGGLRGKNEQFF
>TRBV5-6|TRBJ1-2
CASSLEGRAKDKCGYTF
>TRBV9|TRBJ1-1
CASSATGGEAFF
>TRBV5-8|TRBJ1-2
CASSLGTGEGYTF
>TRBV28|TRBJ2-1
CASSTLAGYNEQFF
>TRBV18|TRBJ2-7
CASSPGQGVVYEQYF
>TRBV4-1|TRBJ1-2
CASSQARGGYGYTF
>TRBV19|TRBJ1-5
CASLDRGRGSNQPQHF